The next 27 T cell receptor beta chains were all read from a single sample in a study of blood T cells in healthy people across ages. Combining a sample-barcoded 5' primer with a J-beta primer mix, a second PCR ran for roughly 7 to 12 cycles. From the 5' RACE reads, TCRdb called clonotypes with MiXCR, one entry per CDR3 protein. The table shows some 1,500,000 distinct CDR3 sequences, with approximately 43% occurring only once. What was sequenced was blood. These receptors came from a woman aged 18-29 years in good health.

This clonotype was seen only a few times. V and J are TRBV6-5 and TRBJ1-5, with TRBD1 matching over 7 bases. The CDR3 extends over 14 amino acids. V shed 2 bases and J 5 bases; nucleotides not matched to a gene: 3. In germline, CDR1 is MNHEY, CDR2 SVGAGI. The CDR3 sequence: CASSYRQGHQPQHF. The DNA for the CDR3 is TGTGCCAGCAGTTACAGACAGGGTCATCAGCCCCAGCATTTT.

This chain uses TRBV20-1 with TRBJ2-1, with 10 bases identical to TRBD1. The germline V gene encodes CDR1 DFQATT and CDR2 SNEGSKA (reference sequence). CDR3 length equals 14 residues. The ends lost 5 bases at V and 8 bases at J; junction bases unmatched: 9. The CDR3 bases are TGCAGTGCTGGGGGGACAGGGGATGTCTATGAGCAGTTCTTC. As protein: CSAGGTGDVYEQFF.

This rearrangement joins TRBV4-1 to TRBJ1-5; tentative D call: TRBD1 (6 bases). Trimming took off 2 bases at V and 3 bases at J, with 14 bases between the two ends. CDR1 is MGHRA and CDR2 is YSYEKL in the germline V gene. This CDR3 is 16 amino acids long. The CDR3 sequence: CASSQRFTGNNQPQHF. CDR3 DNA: TGCGCCAGCAGCCAAAGGTTTACAGGGAACAATCAGCCCCAGCATTTT.

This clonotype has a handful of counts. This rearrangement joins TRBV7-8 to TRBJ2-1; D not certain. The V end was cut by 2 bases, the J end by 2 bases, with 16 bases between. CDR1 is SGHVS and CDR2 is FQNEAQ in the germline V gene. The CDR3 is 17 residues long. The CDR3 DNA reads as TGTGCCAGCAGCTTACTTAGGCCAGCAAATACCTACAATGAGCAGTTCTTC. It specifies CASSLLRPANTYNEQFF.

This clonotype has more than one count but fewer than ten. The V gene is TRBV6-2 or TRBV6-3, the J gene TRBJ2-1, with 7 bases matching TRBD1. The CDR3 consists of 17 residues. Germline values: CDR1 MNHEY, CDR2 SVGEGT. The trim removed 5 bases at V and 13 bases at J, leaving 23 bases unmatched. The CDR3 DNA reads TGTGCCAGCAGTAAAACCAGGACCGGGACAGAAGAAGAGACCCAGTTCTTC. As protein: CASSKTRTGTEEETQFF.

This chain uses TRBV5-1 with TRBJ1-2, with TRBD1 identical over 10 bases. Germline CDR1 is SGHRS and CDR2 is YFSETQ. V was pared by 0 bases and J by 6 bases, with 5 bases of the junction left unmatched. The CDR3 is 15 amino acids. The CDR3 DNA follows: TGCGCCAGCAGCTTGGCCGGGGGACAGGGGAATGGCTACACCTTC. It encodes CASSLAGGQGNGYTF.

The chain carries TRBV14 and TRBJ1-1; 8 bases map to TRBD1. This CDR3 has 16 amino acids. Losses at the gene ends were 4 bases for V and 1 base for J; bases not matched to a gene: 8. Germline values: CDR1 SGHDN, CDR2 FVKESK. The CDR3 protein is CASSRLTGVGNTEAFF. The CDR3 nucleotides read TGTGCCAGCAGCCGATTGACAGGGGTGGGGAACACTGAAGCTTTCTTT.

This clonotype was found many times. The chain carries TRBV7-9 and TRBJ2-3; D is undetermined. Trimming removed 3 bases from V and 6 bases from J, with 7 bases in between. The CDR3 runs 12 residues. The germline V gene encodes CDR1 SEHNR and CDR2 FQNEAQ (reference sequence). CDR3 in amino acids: CASSLTPDTQYF. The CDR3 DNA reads TGTGCCAGCAGCTTGACACCCGATACGCAGTATTTT.

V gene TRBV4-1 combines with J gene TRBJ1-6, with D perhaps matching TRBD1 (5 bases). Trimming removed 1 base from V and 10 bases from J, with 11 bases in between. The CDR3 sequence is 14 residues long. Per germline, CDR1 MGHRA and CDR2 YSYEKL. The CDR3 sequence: CASSQGPGISPLHF. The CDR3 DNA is TGCGCCAGCAGCCAAGGGCCAGGGATCTCACCCCTCCACTTT.

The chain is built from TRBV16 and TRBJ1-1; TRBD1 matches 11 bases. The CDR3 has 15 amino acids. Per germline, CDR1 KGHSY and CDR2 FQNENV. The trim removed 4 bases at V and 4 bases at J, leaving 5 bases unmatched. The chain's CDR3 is CASSPQGTGGTEAFF. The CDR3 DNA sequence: TGTGCCAGCAGCCCTCAGGGGACAGGGGGCACTGAAGCTTTCTTT.

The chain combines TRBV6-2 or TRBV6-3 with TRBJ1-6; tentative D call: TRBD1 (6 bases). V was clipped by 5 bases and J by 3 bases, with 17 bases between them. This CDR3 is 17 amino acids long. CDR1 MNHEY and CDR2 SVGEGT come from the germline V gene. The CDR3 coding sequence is TGTGCCAGCAGTCTTCATACGACAGGAATCTATAATTCACCCCTCCACTTT. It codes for CASSLHTTGIYNSPLHF.

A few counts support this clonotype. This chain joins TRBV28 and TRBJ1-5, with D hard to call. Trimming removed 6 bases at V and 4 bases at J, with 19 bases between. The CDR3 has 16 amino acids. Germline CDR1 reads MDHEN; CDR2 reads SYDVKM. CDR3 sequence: CASSSSEWISNQPQHF. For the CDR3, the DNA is TGTGCCAGCAGCTCGTCAGAGTGGATCAGTAATCAGCCCCAGCATTTT.

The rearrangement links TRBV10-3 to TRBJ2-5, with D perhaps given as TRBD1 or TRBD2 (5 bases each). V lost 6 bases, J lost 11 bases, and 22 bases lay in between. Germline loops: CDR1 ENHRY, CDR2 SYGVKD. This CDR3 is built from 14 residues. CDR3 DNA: TGTGCCATCAGGGAACCGGGACGGAACAATGAGCAGTACTTC. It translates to CAIREPGRNNEQYF.

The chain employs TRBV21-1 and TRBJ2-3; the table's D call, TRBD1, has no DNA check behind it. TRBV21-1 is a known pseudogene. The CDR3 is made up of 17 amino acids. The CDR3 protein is CASSKEPGQGMTDTQYF. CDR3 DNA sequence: TGTGCCAGCAGCAAAGAACCGGGACAGGGGATGACAGATACGCAGTATTTT.

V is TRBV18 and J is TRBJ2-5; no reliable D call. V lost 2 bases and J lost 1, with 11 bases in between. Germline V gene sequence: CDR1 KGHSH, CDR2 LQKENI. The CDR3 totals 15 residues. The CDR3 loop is CASSPSAGVQETQYF. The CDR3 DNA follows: TGTGCCAGCTCACCATCGGCTGGAGTCCAAGAGACCCAGTACTTC.

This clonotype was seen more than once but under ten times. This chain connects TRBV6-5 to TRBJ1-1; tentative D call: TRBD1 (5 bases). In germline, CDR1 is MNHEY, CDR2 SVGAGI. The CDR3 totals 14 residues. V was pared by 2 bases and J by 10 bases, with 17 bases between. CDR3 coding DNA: TGTGCCAGCAGTTACAGGGTGACAGCGCTGATAGCTTTCTTT. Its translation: CASSYRVTALIAFF.

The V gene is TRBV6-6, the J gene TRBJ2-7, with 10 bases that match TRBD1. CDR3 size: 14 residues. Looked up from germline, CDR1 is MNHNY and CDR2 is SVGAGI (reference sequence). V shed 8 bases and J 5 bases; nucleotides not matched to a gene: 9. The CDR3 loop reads CASEMTGGTDEQYF. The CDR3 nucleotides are TGTGCCAGCGAAATGACAGGGGGCACCGACGAGCAGTACTTC.

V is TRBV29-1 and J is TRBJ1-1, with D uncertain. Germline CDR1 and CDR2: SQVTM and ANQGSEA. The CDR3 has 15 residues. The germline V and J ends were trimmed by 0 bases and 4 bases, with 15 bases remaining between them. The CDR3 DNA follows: TGCAGCGTTGAAGATGGACGTGTTCGGAGCACTGAAGCTTTCTTT. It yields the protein CSVEDGRVRSTEAFF.

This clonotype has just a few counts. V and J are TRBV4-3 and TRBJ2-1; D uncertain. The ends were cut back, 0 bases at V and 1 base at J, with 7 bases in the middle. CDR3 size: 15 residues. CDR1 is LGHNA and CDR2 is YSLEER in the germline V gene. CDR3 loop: CASSQESASYNEQFF. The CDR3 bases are TGCGCCAGCAGCCAAGAGTCTGCTTCCTACAATGAGCAGTTCTTC.

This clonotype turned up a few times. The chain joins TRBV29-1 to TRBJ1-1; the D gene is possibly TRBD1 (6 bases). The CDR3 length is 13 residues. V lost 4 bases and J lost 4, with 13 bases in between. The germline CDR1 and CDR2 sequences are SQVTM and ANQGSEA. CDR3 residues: CSVVTQGITEAFF. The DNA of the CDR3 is TGCAGCGTTGTCACCCAGGGGATCACTGAAGCTTTCTTT.

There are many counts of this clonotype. CDR3: CAISEWTGSNQPQHF. CDR3 in DNA: TGTGCCATCAGTGAGTGGACAGGTAGCAATCAGCCCCAGCATTTT. The chain employs TRBV10-3 and TRBJ1-5, with TRBD1 identical over 7 bases. V dropped 1 base and J dropped 0; count of bases not matched to a gene: 0. CDR3 size: 15 residues. CDR1 is ENHRY, CDR2 SYGVKD, per germline.

The DNA of the CDR3 is TGTGCCAGCAGTAGCACCAGGGGGCGATACACTGAAGCTTTCTTT. It encodes CASSSTRGRYTEAFF. The chain recombines TRBV7-2 with TRBJ1-1; 8 bases match TRBD1. V was clipped by 6 bases and J by 3 bases; unmatched bases: 9. CDR1 and CDR2 (germline): SGHTA, FQGNSA. The CDR3 is made up of 15 amino acids.

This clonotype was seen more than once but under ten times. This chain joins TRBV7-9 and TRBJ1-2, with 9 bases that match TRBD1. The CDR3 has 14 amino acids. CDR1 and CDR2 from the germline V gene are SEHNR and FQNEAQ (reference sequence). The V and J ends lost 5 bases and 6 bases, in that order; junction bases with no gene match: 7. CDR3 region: CASSPSGTGNGYTF. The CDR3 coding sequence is TGTGCCAGCAGCCCATCTGGGACAGGGAATGGCTACACCTTC.

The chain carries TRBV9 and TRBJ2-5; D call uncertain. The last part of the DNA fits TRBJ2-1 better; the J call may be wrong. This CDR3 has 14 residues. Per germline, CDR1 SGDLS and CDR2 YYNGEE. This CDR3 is CASSVDPGQETQFF. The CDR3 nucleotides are TGTGCCAGCAGCGTAGACCCCGGGCAAGAGACCCAGTTCTTC.

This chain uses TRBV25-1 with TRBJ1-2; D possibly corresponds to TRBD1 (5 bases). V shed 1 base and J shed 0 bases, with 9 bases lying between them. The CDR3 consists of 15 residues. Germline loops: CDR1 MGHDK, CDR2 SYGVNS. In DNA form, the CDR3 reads TGTGCCAGCAGTGAATCCACAGGCTCTAACTATGGCTACACCTTC. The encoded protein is CASSESTGSNYGYTF.

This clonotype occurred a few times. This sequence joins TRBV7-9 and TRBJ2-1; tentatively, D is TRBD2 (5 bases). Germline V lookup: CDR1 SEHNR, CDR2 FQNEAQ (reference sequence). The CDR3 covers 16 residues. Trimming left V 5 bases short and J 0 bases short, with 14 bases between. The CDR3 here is CASSRDGVSSYNEQFF. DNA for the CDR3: TGTGCCAGCAGCCGCGACGGGGTCAGCTCCTACAATGAGCAGTTCTTC. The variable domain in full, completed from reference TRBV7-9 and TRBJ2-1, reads DTGVSQNPRHKITKRGQNVTFRCDPISEHNRLYWYRQTLGQGPEFLTYFQNEAQLEKSRLLSDRFSAERPKGSFSTLEIQRTEQGDSAMYLCASSRDGVSSYNEQFFGPGTRLTVL.

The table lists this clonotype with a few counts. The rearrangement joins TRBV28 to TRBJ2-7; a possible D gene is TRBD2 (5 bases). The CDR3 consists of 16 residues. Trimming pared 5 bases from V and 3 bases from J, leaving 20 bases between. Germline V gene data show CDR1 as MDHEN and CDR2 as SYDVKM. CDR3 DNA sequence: TGTGCCAGCAGTCTCGACTCCACCTCGGCGGGCTACGAGCAGTACTTC. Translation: CASSLDSTSAGYEQYF.